The clone carrying this T cell receptor (beta chain) was observed once. Its antigen is still unknown. Sequencing was performed with immunoSEQ multiplex PCR; in TCRdb, only in-frame clones are kept and a portion is missing. Of approximately 190,000 clones listed, around 70% are singletons. These data come from a study of cytotoxic CD8 clonotypes in ibrutinib-treated CLL. In the study overall: IGHV unmutated 17 to 18; relapsed/refractory 11; treatment-naive under 16. The study, taken as a whole, reports: Baseline clonality was higher than in age-matched healthy donors and moved in step with circulating CD8+ T-cell counts. Clonality was elevated at ibrutinib response and had returned toward baseline at progression. Sustained-remission and progressing patients were not sampled at matched times.

CDR3 length equals 15 residues. Trimming stripped 0 bases from V and 6 bases from J, with 11 bases between. Germline values: CDR1 LNHNV, CDR2 YYDKDF (reference sequence). The material sequenced was PBMCs, taken after 12 months of ibrutinib treatment. V and J are TRBV15 and TRBJ1-4; no clear D gene. This TCR was recovered from a human donor with chronic lymphocytic leukemia. CDR3 sequence reads: CATSRDLGADEKLFF. CDR3 in DNA: TGTGCCACCAGCAGAGATCTGGGAGCGGATGAAAAACTGTTTTTT.